The 28 T cell receptor beta chains below all came from one sample that was sequenced in a study of blood T cell repertoires in COVID-19 (dated by TCRdb to about 2020). The protocol used for the library was the immunoSEQ multiplex PCR assay. Drawn from immuneACCESS, this table holds only the in-frame rearrangements with V and J called that TCRdb kept. Clones are partly lost; checked studies trace under half to an unresolved V gene and leave the rest unexplained. This sample holds fewer than 250,000 clones; 85% to 90% were observed only once. In total, the top ten clones hold roughly 3% of the sample. Input material: peripheral blood. Receptors were obtained from a man aged 55-75 years with acute or convalescent COVID-19.

V and J are TRBV9 and TRBJ2-2, with 7 bases aligning to TRBD2. With 5 bases clipped from V and 2 bases from J, the junction kept 3 bases outside the gene matches. CDR1 is SGDLS and CDR2 is YYNGEE in the germline V gene. This CDR3 contains 14 residues. CDR3 loop: CASRPGLNTGELFF. DNA of the CDR3: TGTGCCAGCAGACCGGGACTAAACACCGGGGAGCTGTTTTTT. Using reference TRBV9 and TRBJ2-2 for the parts outside the CDR3, the full variable domain is DSGVTQTPKHLITATGQRVTLRCSPRSGDLSVYWYQQSLDQGLQFLIQYYNGEERAKGNILERFSAQQFPDLHSELNLSSLELGDSALYFCASRPGLNTGELFFGEGSRLTVL.

DNA for the CDR3: TGCAGCGTTGAAAACGCCGCAGGGGGCGCCTGGATATTCGGCACAGATACGCAGTATTTT. Translating it yields CSVENAAGGAWIFGTDTQYF. This chain connects TRBV29-1 to TRBJ2-3; TRBD1 matches at 8 bases. The CDR3 spans 20 residues. The V and J ends lost 2 bases and 1 base, in that order; junction bases with no gene match: 20. CDR1 and CDR2 from the germline V gene are SQVTM and ANQGSEA.

The V call is TRBV14, the J call TRBJ2-7; maybe TRBD1 (6 bases). Germline V gene lookup returns CDR1 SGHDN and CDR2 FVKESK. This CDR3 is built from 16 residues. V lost 1 base and J 4 bases, leaving 17 bases between the germline ends. The CDR3 sequence: CASSQGWQGYPYEQYF. The CDR3 DNA reads TGTGCCAGCAGCCAAGGTTGGCAGGGGTACCCATACGAGCAGTACTTC.

This clone was seen only once. This rearrangement joins TRBV28 to TRBJ1-4, with 7 bases that match TRBD1. Germline loops: CDR1 MDHEN, CDR2 SYDVKM. CDR3 length equals 15 residues. V was clipped by 3 bases and J by 4 bases; unmatched bases: 5. This CDR3 reads CASSFEGADNEKLFF. DNA of the CDR3: TGTGCCAGCAGTTTTGAGGGGGCGGATAATGAAAAACTGTTTTTT.

This clone occurred once. V is TRBV4-1 and J is TRBJ1-4, with TRBD1 matching over 8 bases. The CDR3 is 15 residues long. Per the germline V gene, CDR1 is MGHRA and CDR2 is YSYEKL. V dropped 3 bases and J dropped 7; count of bases not matched to a gene: 7. The chain's CDR3 is CASSQEDRVREKLFF. The CDR3 bases are TGCGCCAGCAGCCAGGAGGACAGGGTCCGTGAAAAACTGTTTTTT.

The chain couples TRBV4-3 to TRBJ1-2, with D perhaps matching TRBD1 (6 bases). V gave up 0 bases and J gave up 7 bases, with 12 bases separating them. Germline V gives CDR1 LGHNA, CDR2 YSLEER. The CDR3 contains 14 residues. CDR3 protein: CASSQDTGLGGYTF. CDR3 DNA: TGCGCCAGCAGCCAAGACACAGGGTTAGGTGGCTACACCTTC.

The chain links TRBV6-2 or TRBV6-3 to TRBJ1-2; maybe TRBD1 (5 bases). The CDR3 spans 12 residues. V gave up 3 bases and J gave up 8 bases, with 10 bases separating them. Germline CDR1 reads MNHEY; CDR2 reads SVGEGT. The CDR3 coding sequence is TGTGCCAGCAGTTATGGGGACTCCGGCTACACCTTC. This sequence encodes CASSYGDSGYTF.

The chain uses TRBV9 and TRBJ2-2, with 9 bases aligning to TRBD1. V shed 3 bases, J shed 4 bases, and the junction held 7 bases outside the gene matches. Germline values: CDR1 SGDLS, CDR2 YYNGEE. The CDR3 has 16 amino acids. The CDR3: CASSARDRAGTGELFF. CDR3 nucleotides: TGTGCCAGCAGCGCCCGGGACAGGGCGGGCACCGGGGAGCTGTTTTTT.

The chain is built from TRBV10-2 and TRBJ2-1; TRBD2 agrees at 7 bases. CDR3 length: 15 residues. Germline V gene lookup returns CDR1 WSHSY and CDR2 SAAADI. V was clipped by 9 bases and J by 0 bases; unmatched bases: 8. CDR3 in amino acids: CASRLALSSYNEQFF. In DNA, the CDR3 is TGCGCCAGTCGACTAGCCCTGAGCTCCTACAATGAGCAGTTCTTC.

This chain joins TRBV28 and TRBJ2-5; 9 nucleotides line up with TRBD2. J gave up 4 bases and V 2 bases, and 8 bases lay outside the gene matches. Per the germline V gene, CDR1 is MDHEN and CDR2 is SYDVKM. This CDR3 is 16 amino acids long. The CDR3 coding sequence is TGTGCCAGCAGTTTAATTAGCGGGGGATTTCGAGAGACCCAGTACTTC. Amino acid sequence: CASSLISGGFRETQYF.

This clone was counted only a few times. This chain uses TRBV10-1 with TRBJ1-6, with D possibly TRBD1 on 6 matching bases. V was pared by 5 bases and J by 9 bases, with 11 bases between. The germline gives CDR1 WNHNN, CDR2 SYGVQD (reference sequence). This CDR3 comprises 13 residues. CDR3 loop: CASSPDSLSPLHF. In DNA form, the CDR3 reads TGCGCCAGCAGTCCGGACAGCCTTTCACCCCTCCACTTT.

The genes are TRBV5-6 and TRBJ2-1; 12 positions match TRBD1. CDR1 is SGHDT, CDR2 YYEEEE, per germline. The length of the CDR3 is 16 residues. V was pared by 2 bases and J by 10 bases, with 10 bases of the junction left unmatched. This chain's CDR3 is CASSFPGQGAQKEQFF. The CDR3 coding sequence is TGTGCCAGCAGCTTTCCGGGACAGGGGGCGCAGAAGGAGCAGTTCTTC.

V is TRBV7-3 and J is TRBJ2-7; 8 bases fit TRBD2. The V segment lost 1 base and the J segment 4 bases; nucleotides outside the gene matches: 9. CDR3 length equals 16 residues. Germline V CDR1 and CDR2: SGHTA, FQGTGA. The CDR3 DNA sequence: TGTGCCAGCAGCTTAATCGCGGGACTAGTAACTTACGAGCAGTACTTC. Its translation: CASSLIAGLVTYEQYF.

V and J are TRBV2 and TRBJ2-7; D gene unclear. Germline CDR1 SNHLY, CDR2 FYNNEI. Trimming stripped 3 bases from V and 2 bases from J, with 11 bases between. The CDR3 runs 14 residues. DNA for the CDR3: TGTGCCAGCAGTGACTGGGCCGACACCTACGAGCAGTACTTC. Translation: CASSDWADTYEQYF.

The J gene is TRBJ2-1, the V gene TRBV6-1; D may be TRBD2 (5 bases). V was clipped by 3 bases and J by 10 bases, with 19 bases between them. The CDR3 loop spans 15 amino acids. The germline V gene has CDR1 MNHNS and CDR2 SASEGT. CDR3 coding DNA: TGTGCCAGCAGTGATTGGAGTCAATCATCGGGGGAGCAGTTCTTC. Translating gives CASSDWSQSSGEQFF.

The J gene is TRBJ1-1, the V gene TRBV5-6; 7 bases map to TRBD1. The V segment lost 5 bases and the J segment 8 bases; nucleotides outside the gene matches: 12. Germline CDR1 reads SGHDT; CDR2 reads YYEEEE. The CDR3 length is 14 residues. The CDR3 DNA reads as TGTGCCAGCAGGATTGAGGGGACAGAGACCGAAGCTTTCTTT. This encodes CASRIEGTETEAFF.

This rearrangement joins TRBV7-3 to TRBJ2-5, with a possible D match to TRBD2 (5 bases). V dropped 5 bases and J dropped 9 bases, with 16 bases sitting between them. CDR1 and CDR2 (germline): SGHTA, FQGTGA. The CDR3 runs 13 residues. Here the CDR3 reads CASSPSGGLAQYF. CDR3 DNA: TGTGCCAGCAGCCCCAGCGGCGGACTGGCCCAGTACTTC. The full variable domain, in which reference TRBV7-3 and TRBJ2-5 provide the parts outside the CDR3, is GAGVSQTPSNKVTEKGKYVELRCDPISGHTALYWYRQSLGQGPEFLIYFQGTGAADDSGLPNDRFFAVRPEGSVSTLKIQRTERGDSAVYLCASSPSGGLAQYFGPGTRLLVL.

The V call is TRBV2, the J call TRBJ2-3; D gene ambiguous. The CDR3 covers 12 residues. Germline assignment: CDR1 SNHLY and CDR2 FYNNEI. V was trimmed by 6 bases and J by 3 bases, leaving 7 bases between them. CDR3 nucleotide sequence: TGTGCCAGCAGAGATACTACAGATACGCAGTATTTT. Translated: CASRDTTDTQYF.

The gene calls are TRBV6-5 and TRBJ2-7; no definite D call. V was cut by 2 bases and J by 6 bases, with 11 bases left in between. The V gene's germline CDR1 is MNHEY and CDR2 SVGAGI. CDR3 size: 13 residues. CDR3 region: CASSYESKSEQYF. CDR3 in DNA: TGTGCCAGCAGTTACGAGAGTAAAAGCGAGCAGTACTTC.

The chain combines TRBV9 with TRBJ2-3; 7 bases are a match to TRBD2. Germline CDR1 and CDR2: SGDLS and YYNGEE. The CDR3 contains 16 residues. Germline trimming cut 3 bases from V and 3 bases from J; bases unmatched to any gene: 10. Written as DNA, the CDR3 is TGTGCCAGCAGCGGGGGACCGAGCGGGGATACAGATACGCAGTATTTT. It encodes CASSGGPSGDTDTQYF.

DNA for the CDR3: TGTGCCAGCAGTTACTCGCATCGGGGAGTACGGTACGAGCAGTACTTC. Protein sequence: CASSYSHRGVRYEQYF. V usage is TRBV6-7 and J usage is TRBJ2-7; a possible D gene is TRBD2 (5 bases). TRBV6-7 is flagged as an ORF with uncertain function. The CDR3 is 16 amino acids. Trimming left V 0 bases short and J 4 bases short, with 16 bases between.

The rearrangement joins TRBV27 to TRBJ2-7, with 8 positions matching TRBD2. The length of the CDR3 is 15 residues. V was clipped by 6 bases and J by 1 base; unmatched bases: 8. Germline loops: CDR1 MNHEY, CDR2 SMNVEV (reference sequence). This CDR3 is CASRATSGPSYEQYF. The CDR3 DNA sequence: TGTGCCAGCAGAGCCACTAGCGGTCCTTCCTACGAGCAGTACTTC.

This chain links TRBV11-2 with TRBJ2-7; a weak D match, TRBD2 (5 bases). Germline CDR1 SGHAT, CDR2 FQNNGV. This CDR3 is built from 11 residues. The V end was cut by 4 bases, the J end by 8 bases, with 9 bases between. The CDR3 protein is CASSSSRQQYF. The CDR3, as DNA: TGTGCCAGCAGCTCTAGCCGTCAGCAGTACTTC.

CDR3 nucleotides: TGTGCCAGCAGCCCACAGGGGGCTTACGGTGGCTACACCTTC. Amino acids: CASSPQGAYGGYTF. The J gene is TRBJ1-2, the V gene TRBV7-9, with 9 bases fitting TRBD1. V lost 5 bases and J lost 7; bases outside the gene matches: 8. Germline CDR1 is SEHNR and CDR2 is FQNEAQ (reference sequence). The CDR3 totals 14 residues.

The chain has TRBV6-2 or TRBV6-3 and TRBJ2-5, with 13 positions matching TRBD2. The CDR3 has 17 amino acids. J was trimmed by 7 bases and V by 1 base; bases with no gene match: 9. Germline V gives CDR1 MNHEY, CDR2 SVGEGT. This CDR3 is CASSYFVTSGGSGTQYF. The DNA for the CDR3 is TGTGCCAGCAGTTACTTTGTGACTAGCGGGGGGTCGGGGACCCAGTACTTC.

This rearrangement joins TRBV3-1 (or the pseudogene TRBV3-2) to TRBJ1-6, with TRBD1 as a possible D gene (6 bases). Germline V gives CDR1 LGHDT, CDR2 YNNKEL (reference sequence). Trimming cost V 2 bases and J 14 bases, with 19 bases left between them. CDR3 length equals 15 residues. Here the CDR3 reads CASSQITGTNVALHF. The CDR3 DNA reads TGTGCCAGCAGCCAAATCACAGGGACCAATGTAGCCCTCCACTTT.

This clone was seen a few times. This chain joins TRBV5-1 and TRBJ2-7; TRBD1 aligns across 7 bases. After removal of 1 base from V and 0 bases from J, the junction contained 1 base not matched to a gene. The CDR3 spans 14 residues. Germline V CDR1 and CDR2: SGHRS, YFSETQ. CDR3 in DNA: TGCGCCAGCAGCTTGTCAGGGGGCTCCTACGAGCAGTACTTC. Residues: CASSLSGGSYEQYF.

The rearrangement joins TRBV2 to TRBJ1-2; 10 bases are shared with TRBD1. The germline V gene has CDR1 SNHLY and CDR2 FYNNEI. V gave up 7 bases and J gave up 4 bases; unmatched junction bases: 6. This CDR3 has 14 residues. The CDR3 nucleotides are TGTGCCAGCACTTTCGGGACAGGGGCCTATGGCTACACCTTC. It specifies CASTFGTGAYGYTF.